These T cell receptor beta chains were read from a single sample in a study of naive and memory T cell subsets. From the UMI-ligation and nested PCR reads, TCRdb called clonotypes with MiXCR, one entry per CDR3 protein. The table shows more than 95,000 distinct CDR3 sequences, with roughly 14% occurring only once. Specimen: naive CD8+ T cells from blood. These TCRs come from a human donor in good health. The CDR3 runs from the conserved cysteine through the conserved F or W. D genes are given only for firm matches. The size field is filled for only some rows; it gives once, few, many or a size class.

clone_size,v_call,j_call,d_call,cdr3_aa,cdr3_nt
few,TRBV14,TRBJ2-1,NA,CASSQVTRGEQFF,TGTGCCAGCAGCCAAGTGACCCGGGGTGAGCAGTTCTTC
NA,TRBV28,TRBJ2-7,TRBD1,CASSFRGTGRHEQYF,TGTGCCAGCAGTTTTCGGGGGACAGGGAGGCACGAGCAGTACTTC
NA,TRBV12-3/TRBV12-4,TRBJ1-2,NA,CASSPGTRGGYTF,TGTGCCAGCAGCCCCGGGACTCGCGGGGGCTACACCTTC
NA,TRBV9,TRBJ1-1,NA,CASSGDSRVTEAFF,TGTGCCAGCAGCGGAGACAGTCGGGTTACTGAAGCTTTCTTT
many,TRBV19,TRBJ2-6,NA,CASSATSGANVLTF,TGTGCCAGTAGTGCCACCTCTGGGGCCAACGTCCTGACTTTC
NA,TRBV4-3,TRBJ2-7,NA,CASSQEVDGWVYEQYF,TGCGCCAGCAGCCAAGAGGTCGACGGTTGGGTCTACGAGCAGTACTTC
few,TRBV20-1,TRBJ2-1,NA,CSASPNRVVVVDEQFF,TGCAGTGCTAGTCCGAACAGGGTCGTAGTGGTGGATGAGCAGTTCTTC
NA,TRBV20-1,TRBJ2-3,TRBD1,CSASGTGSDTQYF,TGCAGTGCTAGTGGGACAGGGTCAGATACGCAGTATTTT
many,TRBV29-1,TRBJ2-1,TRBD2,CSVDHGTSWNEQFF,TGCAGCGTTGATCACGGGACTAGTTGGAATGAGCAGTTCTTC
NA,TRBV10-3,TRBJ2-6,TRBD2,CASGGAGTGANVLTF,TGTGCCTCCGGGGGAGCGGGGACTGGGGCCAACGTCCTGACTTTC
NA,TRBV2,TRBJ1-1,NA,CASSEAEAFF,TGTGCCAGCAGTGAAGCAGAAGCTTTCTTT
NA,TRBV12-3/TRBV12-4,TRBJ2-1,TRBD1,CASSGWDRGYNEQFF,TGTGCCAGCAGCGGGTGGGACAGGGGGTACAATGAGCAGTTCTTC
NA,TRBV6-2/TRBV6-3,TRBJ2-3,NA,CASSWKGRGTQYF,TGTGCCAGCAGTTGGAAAGGGCGCGGTACGCAGTATTTT
few,TRBV4-2,TRBJ2-5,NA,CASSQDPTARETQYF,TGTGCCAGCAGCCAAGATCCAACGGCTCGCGAGACCCAGTACTTC
many,TRBV7-3,TRBJ2-3,NA,CASSLGGYGTDTQYF,TGTGCCAGCAGTCTAGGGGGTTACGGCACAGATACGCAGTATTTT
NA,TRBV4-3,TRBJ2-3,NA,CASSQDKWDTDTQYF,TGCGCCAGCAGCCAAGATAAGTGGGACACAGATACGCAGTATTTT
few,TRBV4-2,TRBJ2-1,TRBD2,CASSQGQREGLDEQFF,TGTGCCAGCAGCCAAGGCCAGCGGGAGGGCCTCGATGAGCAGTTCTTC
NA,TRBV12-3/TRBV12-4,TRBJ2-2,TRBD2,CASSPALGGSVSHNGELFF,TGTGCCAGCAGCCCGGCTTTGGGAGGGTCGGTATCCCACAACGGGGAGCTGTTTTTT
few,TRBV3-1,TRBJ2-1,TRBD2,CASSDPGTSAYNEQFF,TGTGCCAGCAGCGACCCCGGGACTAGCGCGTACAATGAGCAGTTCTTC
few,TRBV29-1,TRBJ2-2,NA,CSVDNRGNSGELFF,TGCAGCGTAGACAACCGGGGTAACTCCGGGGAGCTGTTTTTT
NA,TRBV27,TRBJ2-3,NA,CASVGRTGPLADTQYF,TGTGCCAGCGTAGGGCGGACTGGCCCCTTGGCAGATACGCAGTATTTT
NA,TRBV7-9,TRBJ1-5,NA,CASSTDSRPQHF,TGTGCCAGCAGTACGGACAGTAGGCCCCAGCATTTT
few,TRBV5-6,TRBJ2-1,NA,CASSLGRVYEQFF,TGTGCCAGCAGCTTGGGCAGGGTCTATGAGCAGTTCTTC
few,TRBV20-1,TRBJ2-7,NA,CSATEGDSYEQYF,TGCAGTGCTACCGAAGGGGACTCCTACGAGCAGTACTTC
many,TRBV12-3/TRBV12-4,TRBJ2-1,NA,CATAPDEQFF,TGTGCCACCGCCCCGGATGAGCAGTTCTTC
few,TRBV25-1,TRBJ2-7,NA,CASGTGSYEQYF,TGTGCCAGCGGTACAGGGTCCTACGAGCAGTACTTC
few,TRBV7-9,TRBJ1-2,NA,CASSLAWRDGYTF,TGTGCCAGCAGCTTAGCGTGGAGGGATGGCTACACCTTC
few,TRBV29-1,TRBJ2-7,TRBD1,CSVGTGWDEQYF,TGCAGCGTTGGGACAGGGTGGGACGAGCAGTACTTC
few,TRBV6-2/TRBV6-3,TRBJ2-3,TRBD2,CASRGLEAELTLIFGTDTQYF,TGTGCCAGCAGGGGACTAGAAGCCGAGTTGACCCTAATCTTTGGCACAGATACGCAGTATTTT
many,TRBV5-5,TRBJ2-1,NA,CASSSENRGLTIYNEQFF,TGTGCCAGCAGCTCCGAAAACCGCGGACTAACAATTTACAATGAGCAGTTCTTC
few,TRBV10-3,TRBJ2-1,NA,CAISGLGSYNEQFF,TGTGCCATCAGTGGACTAGGCTCCTACAATGAGCAGTTCTTC
NA,TRBV29-1,TRBJ2-3,NA,CSLGNFTDTQYF,TGCAGCCTAGGGAACTTCACAGATACGCAGTATTTT
NA,TRBV7-9,TRBJ2-7,TRBD2,CASTSSGSMGEQYF,TGTGCCAGCACCAGTAGCGGGAGTATGGGCGAGCAGTACTTC
NA,TRBV7-9,TRBJ1-1,NA,CASSLELARDTEAFF,TGTGCCAGCAGCTTAGAACTGGCCCGGGACACTGAAGCTTTCTTT
many,TRBV11-2,TRBJ2-7,NA,CASSLIRAYEQYF,TGTGCCAGCAGCTTAATAAGGGCCTACGAGCAGTACTTC
many,TRBV5-4,TRBJ2-7,TRBD2,CASRVAGGPPREQYF,TGTGCCAGCAGGGTAGCGGGAGGGCCTCCGCGCGAGCAGTACTTC